This record looks at one T cell receptor (beta chain) sequence and its context. J was trimmed by 0 bases and V by 3 bases; bases with no gene match: 5. The CDR3 extends over 17 amino acids. Germline V gives CDR1 SEHNR, CDR2 FQNEAQ (reference sequence). This entry is derived from a study of T cell changes during pregnancy in multiple sclerosis. Clones were read by immunoSEQ multiplex PCR, and TCRdb kept only the in-frame ones, dropping some. This table has roughly 40,000 clones, around nine tenths appearing once. This TCR was recovered from a female donor with multiple sclerosis, enrolled in a pregnancy study. The chain uses TRBV7-9 and TRBJ2-1, with TRBD2 identical over 10 bases. The specimen comprised peripheral blood, sampled before pregnancy. This chain's CDR3 is CASSLILAGLSYNEQFF. The DNA for the CDR3 is TGTGCCAGCAGCTTGATACTAGCGGGGCTCTCCTACAATGAGCAGTTCTTC.